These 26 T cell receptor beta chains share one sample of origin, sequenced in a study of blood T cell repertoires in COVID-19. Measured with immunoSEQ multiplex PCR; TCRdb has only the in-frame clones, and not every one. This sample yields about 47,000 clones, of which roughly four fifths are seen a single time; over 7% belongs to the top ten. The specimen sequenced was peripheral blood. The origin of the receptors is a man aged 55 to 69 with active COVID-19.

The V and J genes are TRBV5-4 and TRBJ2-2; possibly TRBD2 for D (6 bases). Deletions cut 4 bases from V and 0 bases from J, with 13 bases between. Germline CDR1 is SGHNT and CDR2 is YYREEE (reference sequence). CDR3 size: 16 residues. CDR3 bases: TGTGCCAGCAGCGCGGGGACGGCCACGAACACCGGGGAGCTGTTTTTT. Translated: CASSAGTATNTGELFF.

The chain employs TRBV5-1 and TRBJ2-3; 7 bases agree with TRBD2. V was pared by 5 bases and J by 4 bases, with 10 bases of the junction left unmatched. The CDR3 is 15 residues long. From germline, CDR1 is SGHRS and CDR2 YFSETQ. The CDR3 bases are TGCGCCAGCAGTCATCGGGGGGTGATGGCAGATACGCAGTATTTT. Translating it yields CASSHRGVMADTQYF.

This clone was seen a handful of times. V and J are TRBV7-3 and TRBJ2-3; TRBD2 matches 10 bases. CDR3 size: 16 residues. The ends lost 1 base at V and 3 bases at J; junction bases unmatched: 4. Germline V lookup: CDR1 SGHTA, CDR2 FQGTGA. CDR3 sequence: CASSLNSGGITDTQYF. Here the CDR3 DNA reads TGTGCCAGCAGCTTAAATAGCGGGGGGATTACAGATACGCAGTATTTT.

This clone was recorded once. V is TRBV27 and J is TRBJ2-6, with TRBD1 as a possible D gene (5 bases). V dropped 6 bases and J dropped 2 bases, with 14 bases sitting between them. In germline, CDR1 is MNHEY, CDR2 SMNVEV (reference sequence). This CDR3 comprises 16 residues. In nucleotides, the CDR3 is TGTGCCAGCAGCGCCCAGGGTGCTGCTGGGGCCAACGTCCTGACTTTC. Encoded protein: CASSAQGAAGANVLTF.

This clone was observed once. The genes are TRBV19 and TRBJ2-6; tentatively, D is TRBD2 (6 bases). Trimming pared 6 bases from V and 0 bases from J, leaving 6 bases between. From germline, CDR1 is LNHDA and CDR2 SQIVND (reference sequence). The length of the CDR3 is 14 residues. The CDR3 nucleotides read TGTGCCAGTAGGGAGGGCTCTGGGGCCAACGTCCTGACTTTC. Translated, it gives CASREGSGANVLTF.

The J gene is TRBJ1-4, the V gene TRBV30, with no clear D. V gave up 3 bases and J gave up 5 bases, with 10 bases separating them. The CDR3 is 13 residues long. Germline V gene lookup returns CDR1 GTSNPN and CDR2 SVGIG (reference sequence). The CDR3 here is CAWRLFPNEKLFF. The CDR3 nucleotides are TGTGCCTGGAGACTTTTCCCAAATGAAAAACTGTTTTTT.

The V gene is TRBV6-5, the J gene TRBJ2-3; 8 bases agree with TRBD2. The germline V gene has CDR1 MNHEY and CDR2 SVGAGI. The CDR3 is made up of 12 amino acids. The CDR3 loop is CSIGGDTDTQYF. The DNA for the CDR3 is TGTTCAATCGGGGGGGACACAGATACGCAGTATTTT.

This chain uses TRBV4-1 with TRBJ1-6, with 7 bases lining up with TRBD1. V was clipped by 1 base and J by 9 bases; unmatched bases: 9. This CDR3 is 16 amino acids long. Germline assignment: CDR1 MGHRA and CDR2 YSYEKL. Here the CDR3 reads CASSQVPSQGVSPLHF. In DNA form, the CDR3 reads TGCGCCAGCAGCCAAGTACCGTCCCAGGGGGTTTCACCCCTCCACTTT.

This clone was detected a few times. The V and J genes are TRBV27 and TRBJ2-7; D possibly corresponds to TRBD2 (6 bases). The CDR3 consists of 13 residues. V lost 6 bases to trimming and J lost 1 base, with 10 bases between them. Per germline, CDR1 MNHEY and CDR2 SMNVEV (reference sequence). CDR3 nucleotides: TGTGCCAGCAGCCCCGGGACTTCCTACGAGCAGTACTTC. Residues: CASSPGTSYEQYF.

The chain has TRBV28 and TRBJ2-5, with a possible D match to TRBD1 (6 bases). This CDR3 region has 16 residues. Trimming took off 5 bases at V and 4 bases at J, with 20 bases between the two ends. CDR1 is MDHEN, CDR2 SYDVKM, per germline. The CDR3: CASSARGLTIRETQYF. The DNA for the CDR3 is TGTGCCAGCAGTGCTAGGGGGTTAACGATCCGAGAGACCCAGTACTTC. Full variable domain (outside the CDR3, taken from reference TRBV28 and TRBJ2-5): DVKVTQSSRYLVKRTGEKVFLECVQDMDHENMFWYRQDPGLGLRLIYFSYDVKMKEKGDIPEGYSVSREKKERFSLILESASTNQTSMYLCASSARGLTIRETQYFGPGTRLLVL.

CDR3 sequence reads: CAWSGASGRAYSYEQYF. The CDR3 DNA sequence: TGTGCCTGGAGTGGAGCTAGCGGGAGGGCCTACTCCTACGAGCAGTACTTC. The genes are TRBV30 and TRBJ2-7; 12 bases align to TRBD2. After removal of 1 base from V and 0 bases from J, the junction contained 7 bases not matched to a gene. Looked up from germline, CDR1 is GTSNPN and CDR2 is SVGIG (reference sequence). The CDR3 is 17 residues long.

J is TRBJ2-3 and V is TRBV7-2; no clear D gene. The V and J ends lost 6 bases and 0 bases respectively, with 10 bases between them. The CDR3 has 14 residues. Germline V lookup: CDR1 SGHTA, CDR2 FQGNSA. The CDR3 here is CASRFQASTDTQYF. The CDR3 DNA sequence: TGTGCCAGCAGGTTCCAAGCTAGCACAGATACGCAGTATTTT.

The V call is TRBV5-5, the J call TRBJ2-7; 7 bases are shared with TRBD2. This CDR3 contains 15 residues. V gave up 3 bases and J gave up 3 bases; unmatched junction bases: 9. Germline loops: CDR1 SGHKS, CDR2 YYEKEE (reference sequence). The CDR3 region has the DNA TGTGCCAGCAGCTCAGCCGGGAGGCCCCACTACGAGCAGTACTTC. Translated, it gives CASSSAGRPHYEQYF.

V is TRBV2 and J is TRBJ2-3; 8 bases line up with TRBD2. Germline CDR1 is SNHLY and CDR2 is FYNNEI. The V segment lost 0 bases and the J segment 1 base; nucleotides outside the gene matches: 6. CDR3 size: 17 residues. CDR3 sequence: CASSEALRREGTDTQYF. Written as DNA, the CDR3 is TGTGCCAGCAGTGAAGCGCTTAGGCGGGAGGGCACAGATACGCAGTATTTT.

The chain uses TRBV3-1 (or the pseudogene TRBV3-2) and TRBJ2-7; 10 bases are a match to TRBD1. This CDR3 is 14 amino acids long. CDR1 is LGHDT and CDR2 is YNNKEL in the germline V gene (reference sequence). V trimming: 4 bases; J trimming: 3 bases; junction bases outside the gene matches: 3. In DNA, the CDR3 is TGTGCCAGCAGCCGGGACAGGGGAAGCTACGAGCAGTACTTC. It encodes CASSRDRGSYEQYF.

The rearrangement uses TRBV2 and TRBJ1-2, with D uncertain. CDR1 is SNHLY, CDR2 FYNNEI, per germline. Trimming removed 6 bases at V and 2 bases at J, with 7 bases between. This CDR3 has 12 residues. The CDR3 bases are TGTGCCAGCAGGGGGAGCAACTATGGCTACACCTTC. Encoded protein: CASRGSNYGYTF.

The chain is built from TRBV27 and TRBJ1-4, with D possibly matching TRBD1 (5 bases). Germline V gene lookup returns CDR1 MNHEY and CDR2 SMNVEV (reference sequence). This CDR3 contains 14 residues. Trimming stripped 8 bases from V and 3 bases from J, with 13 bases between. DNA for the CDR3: TGTGCCAGCGGGGGGTTAGGGTCTAATGAAAAACTGTTTTTT. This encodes CASGGLGSNEKLFF.

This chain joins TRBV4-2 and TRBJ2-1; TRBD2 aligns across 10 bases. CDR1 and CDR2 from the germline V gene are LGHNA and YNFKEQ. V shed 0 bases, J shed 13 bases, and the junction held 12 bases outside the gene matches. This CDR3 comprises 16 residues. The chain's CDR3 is CASSQDRNSGGNPQFF. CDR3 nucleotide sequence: TGTGCCAGCAGCCAAGATCGGAATAGCGGGGGGAACCCACAGTTCTTC.

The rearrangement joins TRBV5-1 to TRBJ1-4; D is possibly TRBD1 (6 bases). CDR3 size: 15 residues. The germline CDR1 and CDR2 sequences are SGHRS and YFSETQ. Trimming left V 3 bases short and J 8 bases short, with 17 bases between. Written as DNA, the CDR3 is TGCGCCAGCAGCTCCGCCCAGGGGCGAGTCGAAAAACTGTTTTTT. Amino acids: CASSSAQGRVEKLFF.

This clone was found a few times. The CDR3 here is CASRRDSYEQYF. The CDR3, as DNA: TGTGCCAGCAGACGGGACAGCTACGAGCAGTACTTC. V and J are TRBV7-9 and TRBJ2-7, with 7 bases identical to TRBD1. This CDR3 has 12 residues. Germline V gene lookup returns CDR1 SEHNR and CDR2 FQNEAQ (reference sequence). Losses at the gene ends were 6 bases for V and 3 bases for J; bases not matched to a gene: 2.

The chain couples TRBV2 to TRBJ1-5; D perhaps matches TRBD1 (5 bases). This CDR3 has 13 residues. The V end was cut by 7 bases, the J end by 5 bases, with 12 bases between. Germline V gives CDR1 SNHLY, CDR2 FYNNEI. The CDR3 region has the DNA TGTGCCAGCACCAACGGGGGGTATCAGCCCCAGCATTTT. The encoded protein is CASTNGGYQPQHF. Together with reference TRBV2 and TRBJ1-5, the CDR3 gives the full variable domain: EPEVTQTPSHQVTQMGQEVILRCVPISNHLYFYWYRQILGQKVEFLVSFYNNEISEKSEIFDDQFSVERPDGSNFTLKIRSTKLEDSAMYFCASTNGGYQPQHFGDGTRLSIL.

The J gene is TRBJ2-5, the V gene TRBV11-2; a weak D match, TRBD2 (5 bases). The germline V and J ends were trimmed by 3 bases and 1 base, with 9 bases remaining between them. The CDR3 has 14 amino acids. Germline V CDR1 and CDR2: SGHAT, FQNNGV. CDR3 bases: TGTGCCAGCAGCTTCCAGAGGGCCCAAGAGACCCAGTACTTC. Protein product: CASSFQRAQETQYF.

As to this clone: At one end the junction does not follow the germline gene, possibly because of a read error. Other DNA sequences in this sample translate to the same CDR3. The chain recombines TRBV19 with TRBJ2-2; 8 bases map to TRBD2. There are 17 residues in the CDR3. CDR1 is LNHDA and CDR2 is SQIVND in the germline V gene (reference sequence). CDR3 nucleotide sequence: TGCGCCAGTAGTAGGGCTAGCGGGCCAACGAACACCGGGGAGCTGTTTTTT. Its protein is CASSRASGPTNTGELFF.

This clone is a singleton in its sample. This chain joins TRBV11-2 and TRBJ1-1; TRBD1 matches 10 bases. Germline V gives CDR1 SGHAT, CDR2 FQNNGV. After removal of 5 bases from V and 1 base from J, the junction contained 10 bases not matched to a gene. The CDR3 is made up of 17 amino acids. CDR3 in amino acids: CASSLSRDRGPNTEAFF. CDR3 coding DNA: TGTGCCAGCAGCCTTTCCCGGGACAGGGGTCCGAACACTGAAGCTTTCTTT.

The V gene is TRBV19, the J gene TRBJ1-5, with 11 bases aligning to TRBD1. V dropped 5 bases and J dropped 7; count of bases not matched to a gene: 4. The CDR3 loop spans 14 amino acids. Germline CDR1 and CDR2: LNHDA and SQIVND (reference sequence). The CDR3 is CASSGQGAGQPQHF. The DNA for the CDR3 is TGTGCCAGTAGTGGACAGGGGGCTGGACAGCCCCAGCATTTT. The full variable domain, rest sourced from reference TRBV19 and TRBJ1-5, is DGGITQSPKYLFRKEGQNVTLSCEQNLNHDAMYWYRQDPGQGLRLIYYSQIVNDFQKGDIAEGYSVSREKKESFPLTVTSAQKNPTAFYLCASSGQGAGQPQHFGDGTRLSIL.

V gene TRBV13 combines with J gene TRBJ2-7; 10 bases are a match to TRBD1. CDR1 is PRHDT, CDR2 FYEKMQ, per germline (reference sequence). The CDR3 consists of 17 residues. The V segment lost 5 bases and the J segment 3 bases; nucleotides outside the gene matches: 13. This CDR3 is CASSPGQGGSAVYEQYF. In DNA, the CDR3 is TGTGCCAGCAGCCCCGGACAGGGGGGGTCCGCCGTCTACGAGCAGTACTTC.